A single T cell receptor (beta chain) is shown here with its context. The data derive from a study of stem cell transplantation in POMP-related autoinflammatory disease. Sequencing used immunoSEQ multiplex PCR; TCRdb keeps in-frame clones, though not all of them. The sample shows some 33,000 clones, 88% of them seen only once. Germline V CDR1 and CDR2: SGHVS, FNYEAQ. This CDR3 is built from 15 residues. V was pared by 0 bases and J by 3 bases, with 11 bases between. The chain links TRBV7-6 to TRBJ1-1; TRBD1 is a possible D gene (6 bases). The input for sequencing was CD4+ T cells from PBMCs, taken before stem cell transplantation. The origin of this receptor is a human donor with POMP-related autoinflammation and immune dysregulation (PRAID). The CDR3 sequence: CASSLAQGPDTEAFF. In DNA, the CDR3 is TGTGCCAGCAGCTTAGCCCAGGGGCCCGACACTGAAGCTTTCTTT.